This T cell receptor (beta chain) appears in the sequencing data of a study of long-term antiretroviral therapy in people with HIV. They ran version v3.0 of the immunoSEQ assay at survey level. Clones were sequenced by immunoSEQ multiplex PCR, and TCRdb holds only the in-frame ones, with some missing. Of 23,000 or so clones listed, more than 65% were seen once; the top ten hold 4% to 6%. V gave up 5 bases and J gave up 3 bases, with 17 bases separating them. The CDR3 has 15 amino acids. Germline V lookup: CDR1 LNHDA, CDR2 SQIVND (reference sequence). The sequence derives from a man over 45 with HIV. The sample consisted of unsorted PBMCs, taken 0.3 years after starting antiretroviral therapy. The V gene is TRBV19, the J gene TRBJ2-7; tentatively, D is TRBD1 (6 bases). CDR3 sequence: CASSPDRTSLYEQYF. CDR3 DNA sequence: TGTGCCAGTAGTCCCGACAGGACCTCCCTCTACGAGCAGTACTTC.